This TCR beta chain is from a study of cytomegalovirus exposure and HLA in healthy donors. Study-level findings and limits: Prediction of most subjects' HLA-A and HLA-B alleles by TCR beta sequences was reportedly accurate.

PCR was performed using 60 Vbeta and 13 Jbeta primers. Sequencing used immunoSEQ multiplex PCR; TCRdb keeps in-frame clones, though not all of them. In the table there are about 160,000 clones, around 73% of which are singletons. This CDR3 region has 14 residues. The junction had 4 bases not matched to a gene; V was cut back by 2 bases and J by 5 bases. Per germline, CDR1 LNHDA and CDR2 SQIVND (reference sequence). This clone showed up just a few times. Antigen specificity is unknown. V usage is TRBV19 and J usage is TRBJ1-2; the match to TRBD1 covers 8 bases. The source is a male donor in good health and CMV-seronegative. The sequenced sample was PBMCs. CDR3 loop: CASSIIGQGYGYTF. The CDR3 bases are TGTGCCAGTAGTATAATTGGACAGGGTTATGGCTACACCTTC. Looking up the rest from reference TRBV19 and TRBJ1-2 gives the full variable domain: DGGITQSPKYLFRKEGQNVTLSCEQNLNHDAMYWYRQDPGQGLRLIYYSQIVNDFQKGDIAEGYSVSREKKESFPLTVTSAQKNPTAFYLCASSIIGQGYGYTFGSGTRLTVV.